The rows below give T cell receptor beta chains drawn from one sample of a study of blood T cell repertoires in COVID-19. Repertoires were generated with immunoSEQ multiplex PCR, while TCRdb's copy carries only in-frame clones and drops some. This repertoire shows around 110,000 clones, approximately 82% found once; its top ten account for around 2%. The sample was peripheral blood. All receptors derive from a man aged 30 to 39 with acute or convalescent COVID-19. Each CDR3 is given with its conserved first and last residue. A D gene is named only where the DNA matches it firmly. Clone size is stated in some rows and not others, as once, few, many or a class when expanded.

>16|TRBJ1-1|.|TRBV4-3|.
CASSQDSSGQYTEAFF
TGCGCCAGCAGCCAAGATTCCAGCGGGCAATACACTGAAGCTTTCTTT
>17|TRBJ1-2|.|TRBV7-2|TRBD1
CASSLDTRQGANYGYTF
TGTGCCAGCAGCTTAGATACTAGGCAGGGGGCTAACTATGGCTACACCTTC
>15|TRBJ2-5|.|TRBV24-1|TRBD2
CATSEPSGRGETQYF
TGTGCCACCAGTGAGCCTAGCGGGAGGGGTGAGACCCAGTACTTC
>16|TRBJ1-6|.|TRBV4-1|TRBD1
CASSLSQGAHNSPLHF
TGCGCCAGCAGCCTTTCCCAGGGGGCCCATAATTCACCCCTCCACTTT
>14|TRBJ2-5|.|TRBV7-9|TRBD1
CASSSGQGGKTQYF
TGTGCCAGCAGCTCTGGACAGGGGGGAAAGACCCAGTACTTC
>14|TRBJ1-2|.|TRBV7-9|TRBD1
CASSQGAKPYGYTF
TGTGCCAGCAGTCAGGGGGCGAAGCCCTATGGCTACACCTTC
>13|TRBJ1-5|few|TRBV3-1/TRBV3-2|.
CASSRTGVKPQHF
TGTGCCAGCAGCCGTACGGGGGTTAAGCCCCAGCATTTT
>13|TRBJ1-1|.|TRBV9|.
CASSVATGVEAFF
TGTGCCAGCAGCGTAGCTACGGGGGTCGAAGCTTTCTTT
>13|TRBJ2-5|once|TRBV12-3/TRBV12-4|TRBD1
CASSRTGQETQYF
TGTGCCAGCAGCAGGACAGGGCAAGAGACCCAGTACTTC
>14|TRBJ2-2|.|TRBV5-1|.
CASTQGLYTGELFF
TGCGCCAGCACCCAGGGCCTATACACCGGGGAGCTGTTTTTT
>14|TRBJ2-5|.|TRBV27|.
CASSPRRPEETQYF
TGTGCCAGCAGTCCCCGGCGGCCCGAAGAGACCCAGTACTTC
>15|TRBJ1-2|.|TRBV10-3|.
CAISESREDNYGYTF
TGTGCCATCAGTGAGTCGAGGGAAGATAACTATGGCTACACCTTC
>15|TRBJ1-2|.|TRBV11-2|TRBD1
CASSLEPDRGVGYTF
TGTGCCAGCAGCTTAGAACCCGACAGGGGTGTAGGCTACACCTTC
>14|TRBJ2-5|.|TRBV7-7|TRBD2
CASSRADAGGTQYF
TGTGCTAGCAGTCGGGCGGATGCGGGGGGGACCCAGTACTTC
>16|TRBJ2-5|.|TRBV4-3|.
CASSQVLLDNQETQYF
TGCGCCAGCAGCCAAGTCTTACTAGATAACCAAGAGACCCAGTACTTC
>15|TRBJ2-7|.|TRBV6-5|TRBD2
CASQSGDGYVREQYF
TGTGCCAGCCAAAGCGGGGACGGCTACGTTCGCGAGCAGTACTTC
>14|TRBJ1-5|.|TRBV4-1|.
CASSQGVSNQPQHF
TGCGCCAGCAGCCAAGGAGTTAGCAATCAGCCCCAGCATTTT
>16|TRBJ2-5|once|TRBV4-1|TRBD2
CASSQGAGGLEETQYF
TGCGCCAGCAGCCAAGGAGCGGGGGGCCTGGAGGAGACCCAGTACTTC